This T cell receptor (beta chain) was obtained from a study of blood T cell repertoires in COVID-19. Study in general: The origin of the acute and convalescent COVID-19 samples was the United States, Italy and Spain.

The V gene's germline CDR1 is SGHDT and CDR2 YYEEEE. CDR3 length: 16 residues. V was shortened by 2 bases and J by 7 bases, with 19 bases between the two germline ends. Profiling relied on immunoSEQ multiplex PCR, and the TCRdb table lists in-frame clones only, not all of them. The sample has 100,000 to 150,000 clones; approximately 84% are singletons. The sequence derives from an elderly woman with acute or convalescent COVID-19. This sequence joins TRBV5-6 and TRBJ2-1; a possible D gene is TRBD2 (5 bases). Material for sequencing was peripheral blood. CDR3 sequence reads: CASSFFSAGHTNEQFF. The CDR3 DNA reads TGTGCCAGCAGCTTTTTTTCTGCGGGCCATACAAATGAGCAGTTCTTC.